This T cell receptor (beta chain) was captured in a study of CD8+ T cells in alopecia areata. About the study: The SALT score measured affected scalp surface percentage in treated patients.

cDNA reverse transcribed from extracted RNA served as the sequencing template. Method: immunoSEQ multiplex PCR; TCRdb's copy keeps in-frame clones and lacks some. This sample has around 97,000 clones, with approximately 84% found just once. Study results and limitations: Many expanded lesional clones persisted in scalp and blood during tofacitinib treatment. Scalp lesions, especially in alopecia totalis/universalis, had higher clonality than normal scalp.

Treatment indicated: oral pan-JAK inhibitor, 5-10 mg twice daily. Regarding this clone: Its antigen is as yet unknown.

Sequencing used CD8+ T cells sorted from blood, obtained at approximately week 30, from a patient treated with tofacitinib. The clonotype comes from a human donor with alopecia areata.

The CDR3: CATAEGGNTEAFF. The CDR3, as DNA: TGTGCCACTGCGGAGGGAGGGAACACTGAAGCTTTCTTT. The chain employs TRBV9 and TRBJ1-1; the D is unclear. V was shortened by 9 bases and J by 1 base, with 13 bases between the two germline ends. This CDR3 is built from 13 residues. CDR1 is SGDLS and CDR2 is YYNGEE in the germline V gene.